This T cell receptor (beta chain) was obtained from a study of human T cells and chemical hapten exposure. Study context: On the upper back, patch tests were applied with 0.01% DPC and read at 6 days. Study outcomes and limitations: The donors suffered from alopecia, so their immune response may not match that of healthy people.

CDR3 size: 14 residues. Germline V lookup: CDR1 SGHNT, CDR2 YYREEE (reference sequence). Between the trimmed V and J ends, which lost 0 bases and 1 base, there was a span of 7 bases. This clonotype has a handful of counts. No antigen is known for it. Time point indicated: pre-sensitization, week 0. Described treatment: therapeutic diphenylcyclopropenone sensitization with weekly scalp DPC. MiXCR, applied by TCRdb to the RACE reads, yields one record per CDR3 protein. The data show about 120,000 distinct CDR3 sequences, roughly 14% seen once. The gene calls are TRBV5-4 and TRBJ2-5; D is unresolved. The origin of this receptor is a woman younger than 30 with alopecia areata. Some clones in this sample may be carry-over from other donors' samples. Sequenced here: whole blood, sampled in connection with sensitization to the hapten diphenylcyclopropenone (DPC). CDR3: CASSLVGPQETQYF. The CDR3 DNA follows: TGTGCCAGCAGCTTGGTAGGGCCCCAAGAGACCCAGTACTTC.